This T cell receptor beta chain is from a study of blood T cell repertoires in COVID-19. On the study more broadly: COVID-19 samples collected from the United States, Italy and Spain covered acute and convalescent phases.

Original handling: Using reference gene primer amplification, nucleated cell counts were estimated. Repertoires were generated with immunoSEQ multiplex PCR, while TCRdb's copy carries only in-frame clones and drops some. Clone size and V and J calls were adopted from that table, with D and trimming inferred from the DNA. Of about 98,000 clones in the sample, about 80% were seen once. The J segment lost 7 bases and the V segment lost 6 bases, leaving 3 bases of the junction unmatched. The CDR3 has 12 amino acids. Germline V gene sequence: CDR1 MGHDK, CDR2 SYGVNS. This sequence originates from a man between 65 and 79 years old with acute or convalescent COVID-19. Material: peripheral blood. The V and J genes are TRBV25-1 and TRBJ2-5; 9 bases agree with TRBD1. Here the CDR3 reads CASRPGQGTQYF. The DNA for the CDR3 is TGTGCCAGCAGACCGGGACAGGGGACCCAGTACTTC. Drawing the rest from reference TRBV25-1 and TRBJ2-5, the complete variable domain is EADIYQTPRYLVIGTGKKITLECSQTMGHDKMYWYQQDPGMELHLIHYSYGVNSTEKGDLSSESTVSRIRTEHFPLTLESARPSHTSQYLCASRPGQGTQYFGPGTRLLVL.